The 24 T cell receptor beta chains in this list originate from one sample, sequenced in a study of blood T cell repertoires in COVID-19. Sequencing was performed with immunoSEQ multiplex PCR; in TCRdb, only in-frame clones are kept and a portion is missing. The top ten clones hold roughly 4.5% of a sample with about 300,000 clones, around 86% of them seen once. The sample taken for sequencing was PBMCs or T cells enriched from blood (not recorded which). These receptors originate from a man aged 30-40 years who had recovered from COVID-19.

The DNA for the CDR3 is TGCGCCAGCAGCTTGGGCCCAGCGGGAGTCTCTGCAGATACGCAGTATTTT. It is translated as CASSLGPAGVSADTQYF. The chain recombines TRBV5-1 with TRBJ2-3; 8 bases are shared with TRBD2. This CDR3 has 17 residues. Germline V CDR1 and CDR2: SGHRS, YFSETQ. V gave up 0 bases and J gave up 4 bases; unmatched junction bases: 10.

This clone has a single count. V usage is TRBV6-5 and J usage is TRBJ1-2; possibly TRBD1 for D (6 bases). Germline loops: CDR1 MNHEY, CDR2 SVGAGI. The length of the CDR3 is 13 residues. The V gene lost 6 bases and the J gene lost 4 bases, with 12 bases spanning the gap. In DNA form, the CDR3 reads TGTGCCAGCAGCCCACAGGGCCTCTATGGCTACACCTTC. Its translation is CASSPQGLYGYTF.

V usage is TRBV5-6 and J usage is TRBJ2-7; D remains unclear. There are 12 residues in the CDR3. CDR1 is SGHDT, CDR2 YYEEEE, per germline. Trimming cost V 0 bases and J 3 bases, with 4 bases left between them. The CDR3 here is CASSLGLYEQYF. CDR3 DNA: TGTGCCAGCAGCTTGGGTCTCTACGAGCAGTACTTC.

V gene TRBV5-1 combines with J gene TRBJ1-2; D gene ambiguous. CDR3 length equals 15 residues. Germline-derived CDR1 and CDR2 are SGHRS and YFSETQ. V was shortened by 5 bases and J by 4 bases, with 18 bases between the two germline ends. This CDR3 is CASSPGPGRLYGYTF. The CDR3 DNA reads as TGCGCCAGCAGTCCCGGACCCGGGAGACTCTATGGCTACACCTTC.

In nucleotides, the CDR3 is TGCGCCAGCAGCGGAGGGCTACCAAACAATGAGCAGTTCTTC. This gives the protein CASSGGLPNNEQFF. The chain carries TRBV5-1 and TRBJ2-1; D perhaps matches TRBD2 (6 bases). CDR3 length: 14 amino acids. V was trimmed by 4 bases and J by 5 bases, leaving 13 bases between them. Germline V gives CDR1 SGHRS, CDR2 YFSETQ.

The chain recombines TRBV24-1 with TRBJ2-3; 9 bases agree with TRBD1. V shed 7 bases and J 3 bases; nucleotides not matched to a gene: 1. CDR3 length: 13 residues. Germline loops: CDR1 KGHDR, CDR2 SFDVKD. The CDR3 DNA reads TGTGCCACCAGACAGGGGGCGACAGATACGCAGTATTTT. It codes for CATRQGATDTQYF.

This clone was counted between two and nine times. One junction end does not reproduce the germline sequence, and a read error may be involved. The rearrangement uses TRBV7-7 and TRBJ2-3; D gene uncertain. Germline V gene lookup returns CDR1 SSHAT and CDR2 FNYEAQ (reference sequence). This CDR3 has 13 amino acids. CDR3: CASSSTRSDTQYF. CDR3 coding DNA: TGTGCTAGCAGCTCGACGAGGTCCGATACGCAGTATTTT. The entire variable domain, with the rest obtained from reference TRBV7-7 and TRBJ2-3, is as follows: GAGVSQSPRYKVTKRGQDVTLRCDPISSHATLYWYQQALGQGPEFLTYFNYEAQPDKSGLPSDRFSAERPEGSISTLTIQRTEQRDSAMYRCASSSTRSDTQYFGPGTRLTVL.

The J gene is TRBJ1-6, the V gene TRBV2; 8 nucleotides match TRBD1. Germline CDR1 SNHLY, CDR2 FYNNEI. The CDR3 loop spans 16 amino acids. With 6 bases clipped from V and 5 bases from J, the junction kept 9 bases outside the gene matches. CDR3 nucleotides: TGTGCCAGCAGACCCGACAGGGGTCTGAATAATTCACCCCTCCACTTT. Its translation is CASRPDRGLNNSPLHF.

This clone was observed a handful of times. The CDR3, as DNA: TGTGCCAGCATCAGTCCGAAGAATGGCTACACCTTC. Translation gives CASISPKNGYTF. The gene calls are TRBV12-3 or TRBV12-4 and TRBJ1-2; D is unresolved. Trimming shortened V by 7 bases and J by 6 bases, and 12 bases separated the two germline ends. This CDR3 spans 12 amino acids.

The rearrangement links TRBV4-1 to TRBJ2-1, with 9 bases fitting TRBD2. CDR1 and CDR2 (germline): MGHRA, YSYEKL. The V and J ends lost 4 bases and 0 bases, in that order; junction bases with no gene match: 1. This CDR3 region has 15 residues. CDR3 coding DNA: TGCGCCAGCAGCCTTAGCGGGAGCTCCTACAATGAGCAGTTCTTC. Its protein is CASSLSGSSYNEQFF.

The chain joins TRBV7-2 to TRBJ1-3; maybe TRBD1 (6 bases). Trimming took 4 bases from V and 0 from J, leaving 13 bases between them. The CDR3 is 16 residues long. Germline V gene sequence: CDR1 SGHTA, CDR2 FQGNSA. DNA for the CDR3: TGTGCCAGCAGCTACAGGACAGTCCGCTCTGGAAACACCATATATTTT. Protein: CASSYRTVRSGNTIYF.

V gene TRBV6-1 combines with J gene TRBJ2-1, with 10 bases lining up with TRBD2. V lost 2 bases and J lost 5; bases outside the gene matches: 3. Germline-derived CDR1 and CDR2 are MNHNS and SASEGT. The CDR3 spans 15 residues. The CDR3 is CASSELAGANNEQFF. CDR3 DNA sequence: TGTGCCAGCAGTGAACTAGCGGGGGCCAACAATGAGCAGTTCTTC.

This clone was observed many times. The gene calls are TRBV7-6 and TRBJ2-5, with 7 bases that match TRBD1. Germline V gives CDR1 SGHVS, CDR2 FNYEAQ. The ends lost 2 bases at V and 3 bases at J; junction bases unmatched: 6. This CDR3 spans 15 amino acids. The CDR3 sequence is CASSLPDRVKETQYF. DNA for the CDR3: TGTGCCAGCAGCTTACCCGACAGGGTGAAAGAGACCCAGTACTTC.

J is TRBJ1-2 and V is TRBV27; 8 positions agree with TRBD1. Germline CDR1 MNHEY, CDR2 SMNVEV (reference sequence). The CDR3 is 15 residues long. With 4 bases clipped from V and 5 bases from J, the junction kept 9 bases outside the gene matches. The CDR3 DNA reads TGTGCCAGCAGTTCCGTCGGACAGGGTTGGTATGGCTACACCTTC. This sequence encodes CASSSVGQGWYGYTF.

This clone turned up a few times. The rearrangement links TRBV7-8 to TRBJ2-1; tentatively, D is TRBD2 (5 bases). The CDR3 is 15 residues long. Germline V gene lookup returns CDR1 SGHVS and CDR2 FQNEAQ. With 5 bases removed from V and 0 bases from J, the gap between germline ends came to 11 bases. CDR3 DNA: TGTGCCAGCAGCCGAGCGGTGAGCTCCTACAATGAGCAGTTCTTC. It specifies CASSRAVSSYNEQFF.

This clone was picked up one time. V gene TRBV7-8 combines with J gene TRBJ1-2, with TRBD1 matching over 7 bases. This CDR3 has 15 amino acids. From germline, CDR1 is SGHVS and CDR2 FQNEAQ. V lost 4 bases, J lost 1 base, and 6 bases stayed unmatched. CDR3 DNA sequence: TGTGCCAGCAGCTCAGGGACAGATCTTAACTATGGCTACACCTTC. Translating it yields CASSSGTDLNYGYTF.

The gene calls are TRBV18 and TRBJ1-1, with TRBD1 identical over 10 bases. The CDR3 has 15 amino acids. Germline CDR1 is KGHSH and CDR2 is LQKENI. V trimming: 5 bases; J trimming: 0 bases; junction bases outside the gene matches: 3. The CDR3 here is CASSSGQGMNTEAFF. The CDR3 DNA reads as TGTGCCAGCTCATCGGGACAGGGGATGAACACTGAAGCTTTCTTT.

The chain links TRBV5-4 to TRBJ1-3; D is possibly TRBD1 (5 bases). This CDR3 spans 16 amino acids. The V gene lost 4 bases and the J gene lost 0 bases, with 14 bases spanning the gap. Germline lookup yields CDR1 SGHNT and CDR2 YYREEE (reference sequence). CDR3: CASSLGRIRSGNTIYF. In DNA form, the CDR3 reads TGTGCCAGCAGCCTGGGGCGGATTCGCTCTGGAAACACCATATATTTT. Combining the CDR3 with reference TRBV5-4 and TRBJ1-3 gives the whole variable domain ETGVTQSPTHLIKTRGQQVTLRCSSQSGHNTVSWYQQALGQGPQFIFQYYREEENGRGNFPPRFSGLQFPNYSSELNVNALELDDSALYLCASSLGRIRSGNTIYFGEGSWLTVV.

The chain uses TRBV5-1 and TRBJ2-6; TRBD1 matches at 7 bases. This CDR3 contains 16 residues. Germline CDR1 and CDR2: SGHRS and YFSETQ. Trimming cost V 7 bases and J 0 bases; bases outside gene matches: 7. CDR3 in amino acids: CASAYGTASGANVLTF. In nucleotides, the CDR3 is TGCGCCAGCGCCTACGGGACAGCCTCTGGGGCCAACGTCCTGACTTTC.

The chain links TRBV10-2 to TRBJ1-3; TRBD1 might be the D (5 bases). The germline gives CDR1 WSHSY, CDR2 SAAADI. V was cut by 3 bases and J by 0 bases, with 9 bases left in between. The CDR3 consists of 15 residues. The CDR3 spells CASSDSGLSGNTIYF. CDR3 DNA sequence: TGCGCCAGCAGTGACTCGGGACTCTCTGGAAACACCATATATTTT.

The chain uses TRBV6-6 and TRBJ1-4; D might be TRBD1 (6 bases). V dropped 0 bases and J dropped 4 bases, with 12 bases sitting between them. Per germline, CDR1 MNHNY and CDR2 SVGAGI (reference sequence). The CDR3 totals 16 residues. For the CDR3, the DNA is TGTGCCAGCAGTTACTCGCCCGGGACAATTAATGAAAAACTGTTTTTT. Amino acid sequence: CASSYSPGTINEKLFF.

The CDR3 sequence: CASSLVFSVAETQYF. DNA for the CDR3: TGTGCCAGCAGCTTAGTCTTCAGCGTAGCGGAGACCCAGTACTTC. V is TRBV11-3 and J is TRBJ2-5; the D gene is possibly TRBD2 (5 bases). The V gene lost 1 base and the J gene lost 5 bases, with 14 bases spanning the gap. There are 15 residues in the CDR3. The germline gives CDR1 SGHNT, CDR2 YENEEA.

The chain couples TRBV6-5 to TRBJ2-3, with unresolved D. The germline V and J ends were trimmed by 7 bases and 6 bases, with 14 bases remaining between them. CDR3 length equals 13 residues. The V gene's germline CDR1 is MNHEY and CDR2 SVGAGI. The CDR3 region has the DNA TGTGCCAGCACCACTCACCCCCCGGATACGCAGTATTTT. The encoded protein is CASTTHPPDTQYF.

This chain links TRBV3-1 (or the pseudogene TRBV3-2) with TRBJ1-1; tentative D call: TRBD1 (6 bases). CDR1 LGHDT and CDR2 YNNKEL come from the germline V gene (reference sequence). This CDR3 is 16 amino acids long. V lost 3 bases and J lost 1, with 15 bases in between. This chain's CDR3 is CASSHLTGPTNTEAFF. The CDR3 DNA sequence: TGTGCCAGCAGCCATTTGACAGGCCCAACGAACACTGAAGCTTTCTTT.